This paragraph reports one T cell receptor beta chain. This clone was detected only a few times. Its antigen is not yet known. No qualities accompany the bases; no much larger clone lies one base away. The data were obtained in a study of cytomegalovirus exposure and HLA in healthy donors (dated by TCRdb to about 2017). In the study overall: In an earlier analysis of under 600 of the donors, roughly 300 Gb of sequence data and some 100 million unique TCR beta sequences from about 179 million T cells were reported. Around 320 gigabases of sequencing data and tens of millions of unique TCR sequences were included in an early release covering several hundred HLA-typed donors. Of the roughly 390 genotyped donors, about 80% fell in the genetic ancestry cluster associated with self-reported Caucasian donors. The study aimed to test whether cataloging public T cell receptors could reveal signatures of past pathogen exposure. Using immunosequencing, the study profiled T cell repertoires from fewer than 700 subjects and related those repertoires to cytomegalovirus serostatus. Along with the roughly 710-subject first cohort, a separate validation cohort of over 90 different subjects was used. To predict cytomegalovirus infection status, the study brought together high-throughput TCR immunosequencing, statistical association of individual TCRs with disease status, and machine learning. A later analysis re-examined previously published TCR beta repertoires from about 670 donors and added high-resolution HLA genotyping to investigate patterns of TCR occurrence. Rather than using new phenotypic data, the later analysis identified candidate immune exposures from TCR beta sequences and from how often those sequences occurred across donors. To decide whether each TCR beta V gene segment behaved as functional or pseudogenic, an earlier analysis of fewer than 750 of the donors relied on high-throughput TCR beta sequencing. Donor age, sex, ethnicity and CMV serostatus were collected together with the repertoire data. A later genetic analysis took genome-wide SNP genotypes for about three fifths of the 666 donors and used that subset as a discovery cohort. All discovery cohort repertoires had been generated on a single sequencing platform. HLA typing included class I and class II loci at four-digit resolution. Typing coverage varied by locus: 629-630 donors for A, B, C, DRB1 and DQB1; approximately 500 for DQA1; some 610 for DPA1; roughly 450 for DPB1. Because of strong linkage in the cohort, roughly five DR-DQ haplotypes were treated as single units for association and clustering. On average, roughly 240,000 unique TCR beta nucleotide sequences were sequenced per donor among a few hundred genotyped donors of the cohort, with roughly 18% of those sequences being non-productive. Overall study results and their limits: Because counts were too low, seventeen rarely observed V segments, including chromosome 9 orphons, were left out of the earlier analysis of 587 of the donors. Specific HLA alleles were associated with roughly 17,000 TCR beta sequences at a false discovery rate of 0.05 in a later analysis. According to the authors, the approach could potentially be generalized to other disease states and immunological phenotypes. In a later genetic analysis, fewer N-insertions in productive TCRs were reported among donors in an Asian-associated ancestry cluster than the 666-donor mean. Correlated functional status among segregating V segments might be attributable to linkage disequilibrium, but an unknown experimental factor could not be ruled out. The classifier was reported to diagnose cytomegalovirus status with high specificity and sensitivity in both the original cohort and the validation cohort. A further reported finding was that TCR beta sequences accurately predicted the HLA-A and HLA-B alleles for most subjects in the first cohort. Sequencing depth was assumed to be roughly uniform across donors in the presence/absence analyses, though that assumption may not hold. CMV serostatus was the only immune exposure information available for the cohort. A group of highly shared sequence variants was considered likely to be a technical artifact of the sequencing pipeline. HLA typing was unavailable for some donors at each locus, so association tests used only the typed subset. A later genetic analysis associated a missense DCLRE1C variant with V-gene and J-gene trimming of TCR beta chains, and an independent cohort replicated the association. Most CMV-associated TCR beta chains appeared to be HLA-restricted in a later analysis, and the HLA associations seemed to be driven largely by CMV exposure. Compared with equally common non-associated chains, HLA-associated TCR beta chains in a later analysis were more clonally expanded and had lower generation probabilities. A few of the identified cytomegalovirus-associated TCR beta chains were confirmed in vitro to be specific for cytomegalovirus antigens. Across donors, most TCR sequences were observed very rarely, whereas some public TCRs were present in many individuals. The study gave a list of 150 to 200 TCR beta chains associated with cytomegalovirus. In an earlier analysis of about 600 of the donors, most TCR beta V segments appeared in productive rearrangements about 90% or about 30% of the time, broadly matching IMGT annotations. When HLA alleles, especially DR and DQ, strongly co-occurred, TCR associations were difficult to assign to individual alleles. In a later analysis, several top co-occurrence clusters were reported to appear linked to parvovirus B19, influenza, CMV and Epstein-Barr virus. According to a later analysis, TCR association rates differed among HLA loci, with DRB1 alleles showing the most associated TCRs and HLA-C alleles showing the fewest. Only TCR beta chains were sequenced in this cohort, and the absence of alpha or paired-chain data limited detectable features.

Libraries were built with the immunoSEQ multiplex PCR assay. A mixture of 60 forward primers for TCR Vbeta segments and 13 reverse primers for TCR Jbeta segments was used in the multiplex PCR. The CDR3 region of rearranged TCR beta genes was amplified from genomic DNA by a multiplex PCR assay. Amplified TCR beta libraries were sequenced as 87-base-pair reads on the Illumina HiSeq System. For the original study's pipeline: A later analysis tallied some 79 million unique TCR beta chains across the 700 or so repertoires, and around 12 million of those chains were shared by two or more donors. To remove PCR and sequencing errors, raw reads were error-corrected and collapsed into unique sequences using a nearest-neighbor algorithm that merged closely related sequences. To assign V, D and J gene segments, CDR3 sequences were aligned to IMGT reference sequences. For a sequence to be retained, a match of at least six nucleotides was required to both a V gene segment and a J gene segment. Rearrangements were classified as productive when the CDR3 lacked stop codons and remained in frame with V and J, and all other rearrangements were classified as non-productive. CDR3 was defined by IMGT convention, running from the second conserved V-encoded cysteine to the conserved J-encoded phenylalanine. The earlier analysis of about 610 of the donors excluded any sequence lacking an unambiguous match to a single V gene segment. An earlier analysis of a few hundred of the donors called V segments functional above 56.7% productive rearrangements and segregating when the between-donor standard deviation exceeded 5%. To diagnose cytomegalovirus status from the catalog of TCR beta chain sequences, a statistical classification framework was built. V and J gene assignment, in a later analysis, came from comparing TCR nucleotide sequences with IMGT/GENE-DB human TR gene sequences. Using the TCRdist pipeline, a later analysis assigned CDR3 sequences along with most-parsimonious VDJ recombination scenarios. In a later analysis, every TCR beta chain was defined by the combination of its CDR3 amino acid sequence and its V-gene family, and reads without a unique V-gene family were dropped. A later analysis removed 500 to 600 highly shared, low-generation-probability nucleotide sequences to deal with suspected cross-contamination and a sequencing artifact. In a later analysis, a clonal expansion index was calculated for each public chain from normalized within-repertoire ranks of inferred template counts. In a later analysis, generation probabilities were computed with a VDJ recombination model fitted to out-of-frame rearrangements, and the resulting probabilities were checked against IGoR. In a later analysis, hypergeometric tests were used to score TCR-TCR, TCR-HLA and TCR-CMV co-occurrence, with a repertoire-size bias correction applied to TCR pairs. In a later analysis, false discovery rates were estimated by permuting HLA or CMV assignments 20 times. In a later analysis, co-occurring TCRs were grouped using DBSCAN, and TCRdist sequence similarity was added for clustering within HLA-allele-positive subsets. Co-occurrence clustering excluded repertoires with fewer than 30,000 or more than 120,000 public chains, plus five with anomalous nucleotide sharing. TCRdb's version of the immuneACCESS table is confined to in-frame rearrangements and falls short of the full clone set. An unresolved V gene accounts for under half of the shortfall where checked; the remainder is of unknown origin. That table is the source of V, J and clone size, and D and trimming were worked out from the DNA. The sample records 100,000 to 130,000 clones, over 70% of which are singletons. The biggest ten clones account for approximately 2.2% of the sample.

In total, more than 500 healthy bone marrow donors made up the cohort. At the time of sampling, all cohort members were nominally healthy, though unrecorded immune exposures were likely present. The donor was CMV seronegative and belonged to the group of over 350 seronegative cohort members. Every donor gave a peripheral blood sample, and the peripheral blood mononuclear cells from that sample were used for TCR beta sequencing. Genomic DNA extraction from the blood cell samples was performed with the Qiagen DNeasy Blood Extraction Kit. The specimen was PBMCs. The TCR comes from a man aged 30 to 45 in good health and CMV-seronegative.

DNA sequence: TGTGCCTCGGTGTGGGGGGGCAATCGCAGGGAGTTCTTC. Translated, this gives CASVWGGNRREFF. The sequence is built from TRBV30 and TRBJ2-1, and the D gene may be TRBD2, 7 bases matching. V drops 7 bases and J drops 14 bases, leaving 24 bases in between. The CDR3 has 13 amino acids, counting the end cysteine and phenylalanine. The only DNA kept is the CDR3, 39 bases in frame from the first base. CDR1 GTSNPN and CDR2 SVGIG were looked up in the germline V gene (reference sequence). The CDR3, completed at both ends by the reference TRBV30 and TRBJ2-1 genes, gives the full variable domain SQTIHQWPATLVQPVGSPLSLECTVEGTSNPNLYWYRQAAGRGLQLLFYSVGIGQISSEVPQNLSASRPQDRQFILSSKKLLLSDSGFYLCASVWGGNRREFFGPGTRLTVL.